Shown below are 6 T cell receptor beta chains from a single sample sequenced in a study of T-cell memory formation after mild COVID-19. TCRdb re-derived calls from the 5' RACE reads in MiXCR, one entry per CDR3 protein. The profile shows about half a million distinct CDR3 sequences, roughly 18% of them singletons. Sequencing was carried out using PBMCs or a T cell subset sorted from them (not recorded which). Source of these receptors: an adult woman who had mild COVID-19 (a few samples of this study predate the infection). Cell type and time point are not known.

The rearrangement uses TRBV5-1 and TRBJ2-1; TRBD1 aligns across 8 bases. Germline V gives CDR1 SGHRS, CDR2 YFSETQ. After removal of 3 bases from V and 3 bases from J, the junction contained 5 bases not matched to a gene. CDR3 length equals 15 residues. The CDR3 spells CASSSGQAVYNEQFF. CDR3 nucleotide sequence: TGCGCCAGCAGCTCGGGACAGGCCGTCTACAATGAGCAGTTCTTC.

The CDR3 loop is CASLKLAGGPQETQYF. The CDR3 DNA is TGTGCCAGCCTAAAGCTAGCGGGGGGACCCCAAGAGACCCAGTACTTC. This chain links TRBV12-3 or TRBV12-4 with TRBJ2-5; 11 nucleotides agree with TRBD2. The V segment lost 8 bases and the J segment 1 base; nucleotides outside the gene matches: 9. This CDR3 is built from 16 residues.

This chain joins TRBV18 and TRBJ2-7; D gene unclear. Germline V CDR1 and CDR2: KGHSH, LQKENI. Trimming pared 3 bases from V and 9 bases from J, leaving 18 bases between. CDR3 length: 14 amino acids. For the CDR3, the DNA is TGTGCCAGCTCACCCGAAAGGCTACATAGGCGGCAGTACTTC. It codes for CASSPERLHRRQYF.

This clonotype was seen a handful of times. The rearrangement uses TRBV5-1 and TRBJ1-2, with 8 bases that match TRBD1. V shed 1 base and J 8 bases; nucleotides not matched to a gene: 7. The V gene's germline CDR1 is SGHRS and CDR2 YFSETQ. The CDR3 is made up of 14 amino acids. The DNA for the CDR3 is TGCGCCAGCAGCTTGCTCCTACAGGGGGACGGCTACACCTTC. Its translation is CASSLLLQGDGYTF.

CDR3 in amino acids: CASSHVQGIVTEAFF. The CDR3 nucleotides are TGTGCCAGCAGTCACGTACAGGGTATCGTCACTGAAGCTTTCTTT. J is TRBJ1-1 and V is TRBV6-6, with D perhaps matching TRBD1 (6 bases). The V gene lost 5 bases and the J gene lost 4 bases, with 17 bases spanning the gap. The CDR3 is 15 residues long. Germline lookup yields CDR1 MNHNY and CDR2 SVGAGI (reference sequence).

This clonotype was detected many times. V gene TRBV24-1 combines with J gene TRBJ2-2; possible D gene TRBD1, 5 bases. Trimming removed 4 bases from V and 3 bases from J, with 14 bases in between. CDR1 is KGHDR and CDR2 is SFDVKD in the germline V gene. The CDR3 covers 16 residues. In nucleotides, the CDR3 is TGTGCCACCAGTGACCAATCGGCCAGGGACACCGGGGAGCTGTTTTTT. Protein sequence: CATSDQSARDTGELFF.